This TCR beta chain was obtained from a study of cytomegalovirus exposure and HLA in healthy donors (TCRdb year 2017). In the study overall: According to a later analysis, one platform produced both the approximately 110 validation repertoires and the 670 or so repertoires of the first cohort. The study combined high-throughput TCR immunosequencing, statistical association of individual TCRs with disease status, and machine learning to predict cytomegalovirus infection status. The study aimed to test whether signatures of past pathogen exposure could be identified by cataloging public T cell receptors. Along with the approximately 700-subject first cohort, a separate validation cohort of around 120 different subjects was used. Overall study outcomes, separate from this receptor: Of the cluster scores, approximately 95% were above 0 in a later analysis, which found that TCRs clustered in the first cohort also tended to co-occur in the 120 or so validation repertoires. A total of 164 TCR beta chains were listed by the study as associated with cytomegalovirus. Across donors, most TCR sequences were observed very rarely, whereas some public TCRs were present in many individuals. In both the original and validation cohorts, the classifier was reported to diagnose cytomegalovirus status with high specificity and sensitivity. The authors suggested that the approach could potentially be extended to other disease states and immunological phenotypes. A later analysis had no HLA typing for the validation cohort, so co-occurrence there was scored across all 120 or so repertoires. In vitro tests confirmed that a few of the cytomegalovirus-associated TCR beta chains recognize cytomegalovirus antigens.

Libraries were built with the immunoSEQ multiplex PCR assay. Turning to the authors' computational methods: A statistical classification framework was developed to diagnose cytomegalovirus status using the catalog of TCR beta chain sequences. This is the immuneACCESS table as TCRdb keeps it, with only in-frame sequences that have V and J called. A part of the clones is gone; compared with another copy, unresolved V genes explain less than half, and the rest is unexplained. V, J and clone size are those of that table, while D and trimming were read from the DNA. The sample yields 180,000 or so clones; roughly 86% were counted once. Approximately 7.7% of the sample is held by the ten biggest clonotypes. The donors were included in the validation cohort of roughly 130 subjects, a group kept apart from the roughly 670-subject first cohort. For CDR1 and CDR2, the germline V gene lists SGDLS and YYNGEE. Trimming removed 6 bases from V and 6 bases from J; the gene matches leave 12 bases unexplained. The CDR3 starts with the cysteine, ends with the phenylalanine, and has 16 residues. Kept here is only the CDR3 DNA, which spans 48 bases and is read in frame from base 1.

Details on this clone: The target of this receptor is not known. One base away there is no much larger clone; base qualities are not given.

The sequence joins TRBV9 to TRBJ2-1; 10 of the junction bases match TRBD1. The TCR originated in a man aged 25-45 years in good health and CMV-seropositive. The sample was PBMCs. In nucleotide form, the sequence is TGTGCCAGCATCGCCGCCGGGACAGGGGTACCCAATGAGCAGTTCTTC. Its protein product is CASIAAGTGVPNEQFF. The CDR3 plus the reference TRBV9 and TRBJ2-1 genes for the other parts give the full variable domain: DSGVTQTPKHLITATGQRVTLRCSPRSGDLSVYWYQQSLDQGLQFLIQYYNGEERAKGNILERFSAQQFPDLHSELNLSSLELGDSALYFCASIAAGTGVPNEQFFGPGTRLTVL.